Listed below are T cell receptor beta chains from one sample, sequenced in a study of blood T cell repertoires in COVID-19. This table comes from immunoSEQ multiplex PCR, and its TCRdb copy is limited to in-frame clones, with some not included. The profile shows hundreds of thousands of clones, 70% to 90% of them singletons. The sample taken for sequencing was PBMCs or T cells enriched from blood (not recorded which). These receptors originate from a woman between 50 and 59 years old who had recovered from COVID-19. Both conserved end residues are part of each CDR3. Each record gives: clone size, J gene, V gene, D gene, CDR3 protein, CDR3 DNA. The D gene is left open where the match is weak. Part of the rows lack a size; the others show once, few, many or a class for expanded clones.

clone size: .
J gene: TRBJ2-1
V gene: TRBV5-1
D gene: .
CDR3 protein: CASSLEFSSYNEQFF
CDR3 DNA: TGCGCCAGCAGCCTGGAGTTTAGCTCCTACAATGAGCAGTTCTTC

clone size: .
J gene: TRBJ2-1
V gene: TRBV6-1
D gene: .
CDR3 protein: CASSDPGLGYNEQFF
CDR3 DNA: TGTGCCAGCAGTGACCCGGGACTGGGATACAATGAGCAGTTCTTC

clone size: .
J gene: TRBJ1-1
V gene: TRBV5-1
D gene: .
CDR3 protein: CASKKVRGNTEAFF
CDR3 DNA: TGCGCCAGCAAAAAGGTACGGGGAAACACTGAAGCTTTCTTT

clone size: .
J gene: TRBJ2-1
V gene: TRBV7-3
D gene: .
CDR3 protein: CASSPGGLNEQFF
CDR3 DNA: TGTGCCAGCAGCCCCGGCGGGTTGAATGAGCAGTTCTTC

clone size: .
J gene: TRBJ1-6
V gene: TRBV6-5
D gene: .
CDR3 protein: CASSYSVNSLNSPLHF
CDR3 DNA: TGTGCCAGCAGTTACTCTGTGAACAGTCTTAATTCACCCCTCCACTTT

clone size: .
J gene: TRBJ1-5
V gene: TRBV27
D gene: .
CDR3 protein: CASSYDSQQPQHF
CDR3 DNA: TGTGCCAGCAGTTACGACTCGCAACAGCCCCAGCATTTT

clone size: .
J gene: TRBJ1-5
V gene: TRBV2
D gene: .
CDR3 protein: CASSGLAGNQPQHF
CDR3 DNA: TGTGCCAGCAGTGGGCTCGCGGGCAATCAGCCCCAGCATTTT

clone size: .
J gene: TRBJ1-3
V gene: TRBV5-1
D gene: TRBD1
CDR3 protein: CASSLGQGSTLSSGNTIYF
CDR3 DNA: TGCGCCAGCAGCTTGGGACAGGGGTCTACCTTGTCCTCTGGAAACACCATATATTTT

clone size: .
J gene: TRBJ2-7
V gene: TRBV6-5
D gene: TRBD1
CDR3 protein: CASRGTGAYEQYF
CDR3 DNA: TGTGCCAGCAGGGGGACAGGAGCCTACGAGCAGTACTTC

clone size: .
J gene: TRBJ2-3
V gene: TRBV5-1
D gene: TRBD2
CDR3 protein: CASGGGRVTDTQYF
CDR3 DNA: TGCGCCAGCGGTGGCGGGAGGGTAACAGATACGCAGTATTTT

clone size: .
J gene: TRBJ2-1
V gene: TRBV15
D gene: TRBD2
CDR3 protein: CATSRDSLAGYNEQFF
CDR3 DNA: TGTGCCACCAGCAGAGATTCCCTAGCGGGGTACAATGAGCAGTTCTTC

clone size: few
J gene: TRBJ1-1
V gene: TRBV6-4
D gene: .
CDR3 protein: CASSVTGNTEAFF
CDR3 DNA: TGTGCCAGCAGTGTCACAGGGAACACTGAAGCTTTCTTT

clone size: .
J gene: TRBJ2-1
V gene: TRBV24-1
D gene: .
CDR3 protein: CATSGQAHNEQFF
CDR3 DNA: TGTGCCACCAGTGGCCAGGCCCACAATGAGCAGTTCTTC

clone size: .
J gene: TRBJ1-1
V gene: TRBV4-1
D gene: .
CDR3 protein: CASSRHRGDTEAFF
CDR3 DNA: TGCGCCAGCAGCCGTCATCGGGGGGACACTGAAGCTTTCTTT

clone size: once
J gene: TRBJ1-1
V gene: TRBV30
D gene: .
CDR3 protein: CAWNGGGNTEAFF
CDR3 DNA: TGTGCCTGGAACGGGGGGGGCAACACTGAAGCTTTCTTT

clone size: .
J gene: TRBJ1-5
V gene: TRBV10-3
D gene: .
CDR3 protein: CAISDRVDQPQHF
CDR3 DNA: TGTGCCATCAGTGACAGGGTGGATCAGCCCCAGCATTTT

clone size: .
J gene: TRBJ2-1
V gene: TRBV24-1
D gene: .
CDR3 protein: CATSDHSGSSSYNEQFF
CDR3 DNA: TGTGCCACCAGTGACCATAGCGGATCGAGCTCCTACAATGAGCAGTTCTTC

clone size: .
J gene: TRBJ2-1
V gene: TRBV7-9
D gene: TRBD2
CDR3 protein: CASSFSGTSAYNEQFF
CDR3 DNA: TGTGCCAGCAGCTTCTCCGGGACTAGCGCCTACAATGAGCAGTTCTTC

clone size: .
J gene: TRBJ2-2
V gene: TRBV27
D gene: TRBD1
CDR3 protein: CASRQGANTGELFF
CDR3 DNA: TGTGCCTCTCGACAGGGGGCGAACACCGGGGAGCTGTTTTTT

clone size: .
J gene: TRBJ2-7
V gene: TRBV6-1
D gene: TRBD2
CDR3 protein: CASSEGLADYYEQYF
CDR3 DNA: TGTGCCAGCAGTGAAGGACTAGCGGATTACTACGAGCAGTACTTC

clone size: .
J gene: TRBJ2-1
V gene: TRBV20-1
D gene: .
CDR3 protein: CSASTLDSSSYNEQFF
CDR3 DNA: TGCAGTGCTAGTACCCTCGACAGCAGCTCCTACAATGAGCAGTTCTTC

clone size: .
J gene: TRBJ1-1
V gene: TRBV7-9
D gene: .
CDR3 protein: CASRGQNTEAFF
CDR3 DNA: TGTGCCAGCAGAGGACAGAACACTGAAGCTTTCTTT

clone size: .
J gene: TRBJ2-7
V gene: TRBV11-3
D gene: .
CDR3 protein: CASSLQRGEQYF
CDR3 DNA: TGTGCCAGCAGCCTGCAGAGGGGGGAGCAGTACTTC

clone size: .
J gene: TRBJ1-3
V gene: TRBV7-8
D gene: .
CDR3 protein: CASSLTNDPGNTIYF
CDR3 DNA: TGTGCCAGCAGCTTAACAAACGATCCAGGAAACACCATATATTTT

clone size: .
J gene: TRBJ1-5
V gene: TRBV18
D gene: .
CDR3 protein: CASSLPGFFNQPQHF
CDR3 DNA: TGTGCCAGCTCACTCCCGGGATTTTTCAATCAGCCCCAGCATTTT

clone size: .
J gene: TRBJ1-1
V gene: TRBV30
D gene: .
CDR3 protein: CAWSAKDMDTEAFF
CDR3 DNA: TGTGCCTGGAGTGCGAAGGACATGGACACTGAAGCTTTCTTT

clone size: once
J gene: TRBJ1-2
V gene: TRBV5-1
D gene: .
CDR3 protein: CASSLVAGADYGYTF
CDR3 DNA: TGCGCCAGCAGCTTGGTGGCAGGGGCCGACTATGGCTACACCTTC

clone size: .
J gene: TRBJ1-1
V gene: TRBV7-2
D gene: .
CDR3 protein: CASSSDSAMNTEAFF
CDR3 DNA: TGTGCCAGCAGCTCGGACAGTGCAATGAACACTGAAGCTTTCTTT

clone size: .
J gene: TRBJ1-1
V gene: TRBV19
D gene: .
CDR3 protein: CASSTAQGVRTEAFF
CDR3 DNA: TGTGCCAGTAGTACAGCACAAGGGGTCCGCACTGAAGCTTTCTTT

clone size: .
J gene: TRBJ2-5
V gene: TRBV30
D gene: TRBD2
CDR3 protein: CAWCGGGLADKETQYF
CDR3 DNA: TGTGCCTGGTGCGGTGGGGGACTAGCGGATAAAGAGACCCAGTACTTC

clone size: once
J gene: TRBJ1-1
V gene: TRBV3-1/TRBV3-2
D gene: .
CDR3 protein: CASSQPPGQSFF
CDR3 DNA: TGTGCCAGCAGCCAACCACCGGGACAATCTTTCTTT

clone size: .
J gene: TRBJ2-3
V gene: TRBV27
D gene: TRBD2
CDR3 protein: CAIAGGGTDTQYF
CDR3 DNA: TGTGCCATCGCGGGAGGGGGCACAGATACGCAGTATTTT

clone size: .
J gene: TRBJ2-1
V gene: TRBV5-1
D gene: TRBD2
CDR3 protein: CASSSSGSNNEQFF
CDR3 DNA: TGCGCCAGCAGCAGTAGCGGGAGTAACAATGAGCAGTTCTTC

clone size: once
J gene: TRBJ2-1
V gene: TRBV12-3/TRBV12-4
D gene: .
CDR3 protein: CASSPDYYNEQFF
CDR3 DNA: TGTGCCAGCAGTCCAGACTACTACAATGAGCAGTTCTTC

clone size: .
J gene: TRBJ2-7
V gene: TRBV28
D gene: .
CDR3 protein: CASSLRGEQYF
CDR3 DNA: TGTGCCAGCAGTTTAAGGGGCGAGCAGTACTTC

clone size: .
J gene: TRBJ2-5
V gene: TRBV5-1
D gene: TRBD1
CDR3 protein: CASSLGGQGAHETQYF
CDR3 DNA: TGCGCCAGCAGCTTGGGTGGACAGGGGGCTCACGAGACCCAGTACTTC

clone size: .
J gene: TRBJ2-5
V gene: TRBV11-2
D gene: TRBD1
CDR3 protein: CASSLTPGQGRETQYF
CDR3 DNA: TGTGCCAGCAGCTTAACTCCAGGACAGGGGAGAGAGACCCAGTACTTC

clone size: .
J gene: TRBJ2-5
V gene: TRBV7-9
D gene: .
CDR3 protein: CASGTSLTGQETQYF
CDR3 DNA: TGTGCCAGCGGAACCTCCCTGACAGGACAAGAGACCCAGTACTTC

clone size: .
J gene: TRBJ1-1
V gene: TRBV18
D gene: TRBD1
CDR3 protein: CASQSGLVGQGAEAFF
CDR3 DNA: TGTGCCAGCCAATCGGGCCTTGTCGGACAGGGTGCTGAAGCTTTCTTT

clone size: .
J gene: TRBJ1-1
V gene: TRBV10-3
D gene: .
CDR3 protein: CAISGQFEAFF
CDR3 DNA: TGTGCCATCAGTGGGCAGTTTGAAGCTTTCTTT

clone size: .
J gene: TRBJ2-3
V gene: TRBV27
D gene: .
CDR3 protein: CASSNRQGTDTQYF
CDR3 DNA: TGTGCCAGCAGCAACCGACAGGGCACAGATACGCAGTATTTT

clone size: .
J gene: TRBJ2-3
V gene: TRBV7-2
D gene: .
CDR3 protein: CASSVVGGVTDTQYF
CDR3 DNA: TGTGCCAGCAGCGTAGTAGGCGGGGTAACAGATACGCAGTATTTT

clone size: .
J gene: TRBJ1-5
V gene: TRBV19
D gene: TRBD1
CDR3 protein: CASSRIDRGDSNQPQHF
CDR3 DNA: TGTGCCAGTAGCCGGATAGACAGGGGTGATAGCAATCAGCCCCAGCATTTT

clone size: .
J gene: TRBJ1-5
V gene: TRBV4-2
D gene: .
CDR3 protein: CASSQDPLPGKNQHF
CDR3 DNA: TGTGCCAGCAGCCAAGATCCTTTGCCAGGGAAGAACCAGCATTTT

clone size: .
J gene: TRBJ1-5
V gene: TRBV5-8
D gene: TRBD1
CDR3 protein: CASSLESGTVVQPQHF
CDR3 DNA: TGTGCCAGCAGCTTGGAATCAGGGACAGTAGTTCAGCCCCAGCATTTT

clone size: .
J gene: TRBJ2-2
V gene: TRBV4-2
D gene: TRBD2
CDR3 protein: CASSQVRGGPTGELFF
CDR3 DNA: TGTGCCAGCAGCCAAGTGCGGGGAGGGCCCACCGGGGAGCTGTTTTTT